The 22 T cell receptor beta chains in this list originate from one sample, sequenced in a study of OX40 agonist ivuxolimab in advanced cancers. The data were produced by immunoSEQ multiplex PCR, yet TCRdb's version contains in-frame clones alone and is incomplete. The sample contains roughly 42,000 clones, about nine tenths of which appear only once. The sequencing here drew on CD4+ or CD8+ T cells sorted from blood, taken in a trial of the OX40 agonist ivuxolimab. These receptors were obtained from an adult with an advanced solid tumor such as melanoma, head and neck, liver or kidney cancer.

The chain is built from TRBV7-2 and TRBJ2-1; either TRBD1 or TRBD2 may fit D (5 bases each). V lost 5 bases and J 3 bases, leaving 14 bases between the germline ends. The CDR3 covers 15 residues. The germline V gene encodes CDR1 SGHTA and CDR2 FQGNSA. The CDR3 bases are TGTGCCAGCAGCGGGGCCGGGGATCTCTACAATGAGCAGTTCTTC. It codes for CASSGAGDLYNEQFF.

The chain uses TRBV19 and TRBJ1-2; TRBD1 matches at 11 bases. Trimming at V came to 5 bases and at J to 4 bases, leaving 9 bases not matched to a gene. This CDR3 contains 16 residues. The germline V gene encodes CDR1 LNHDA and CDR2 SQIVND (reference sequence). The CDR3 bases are TGTGCCAGTAGTCGGGACAGGGGGTTGAGTCGCTATGGCTACACCTTC. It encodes CASSRDRGLSRYGYTF.

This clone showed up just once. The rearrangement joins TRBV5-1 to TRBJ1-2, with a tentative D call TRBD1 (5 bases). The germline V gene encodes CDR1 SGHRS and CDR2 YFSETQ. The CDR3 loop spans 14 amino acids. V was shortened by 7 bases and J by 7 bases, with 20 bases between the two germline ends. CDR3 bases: TGCGCCAGCCAAACGGGGGAAGGGGTCTCTGGCTACACCTTC. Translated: CASQTGEGVSGYTF.

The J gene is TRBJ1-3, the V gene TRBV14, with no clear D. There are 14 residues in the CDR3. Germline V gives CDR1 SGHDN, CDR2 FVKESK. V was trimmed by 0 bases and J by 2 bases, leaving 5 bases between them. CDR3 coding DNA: TGTGCCAGCAGCCAAGATCTTACTGGAAACACCATATATTTT. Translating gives CASSQDLTGNTIYF.

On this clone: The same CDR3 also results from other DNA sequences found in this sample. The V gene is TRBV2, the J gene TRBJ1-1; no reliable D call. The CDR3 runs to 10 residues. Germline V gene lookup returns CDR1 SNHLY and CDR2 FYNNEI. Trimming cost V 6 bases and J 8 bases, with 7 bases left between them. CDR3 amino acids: CASSSGEAFF. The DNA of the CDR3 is TGTGCCAGCAGCTCCGGGGAAGCTTTCTTT.

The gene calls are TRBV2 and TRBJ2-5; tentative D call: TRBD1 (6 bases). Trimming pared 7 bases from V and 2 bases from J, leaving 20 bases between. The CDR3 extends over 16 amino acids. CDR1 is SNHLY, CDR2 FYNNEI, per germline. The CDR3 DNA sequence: TGTGCCAGCATTCAACCCTCCCTGACAGGACAAGAGACCCAGTACTTC. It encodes CASIQPSLTGQETQYF.

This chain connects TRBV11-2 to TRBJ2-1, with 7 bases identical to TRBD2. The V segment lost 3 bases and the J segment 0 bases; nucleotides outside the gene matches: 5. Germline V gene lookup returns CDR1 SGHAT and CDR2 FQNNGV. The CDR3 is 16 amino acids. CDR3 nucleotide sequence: TGTGCCAGCAGCTTTGACGGCGGGAGCTCCTACAATGAGCAGTTCTTC. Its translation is CASSFDGGSSYNEQFF.

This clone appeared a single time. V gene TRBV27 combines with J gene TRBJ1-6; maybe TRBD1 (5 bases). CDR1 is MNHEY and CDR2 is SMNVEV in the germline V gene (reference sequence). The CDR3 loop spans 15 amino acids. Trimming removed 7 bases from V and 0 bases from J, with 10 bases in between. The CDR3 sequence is CASNQGFSYNSPLHF. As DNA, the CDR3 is TGTGCCAGCAATCAGGGATTCTCCTATAATTCACCCCTCCACTTT.

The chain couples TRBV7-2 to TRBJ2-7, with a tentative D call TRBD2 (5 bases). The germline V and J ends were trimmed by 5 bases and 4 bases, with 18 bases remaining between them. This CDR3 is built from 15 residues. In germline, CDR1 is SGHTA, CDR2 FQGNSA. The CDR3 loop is CASSPPSTMRYEQYF. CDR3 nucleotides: TGTGCCAGCAGCCCTCCTAGCACCATGAGGTACGAGCAGTACTTC.

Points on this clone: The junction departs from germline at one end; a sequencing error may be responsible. DNA of the CDR3: TGTGCCAGCTTCCGGGCACCGGTTTTGAATTTT. Amino acids: CASFRAPVLNF. The chain has TRBV28 and TRBJ2-3; D not certain. This CDR3 is built from 11 residues. Germline V gives CDR1 MDHEN, CDR2 SYDVKM.

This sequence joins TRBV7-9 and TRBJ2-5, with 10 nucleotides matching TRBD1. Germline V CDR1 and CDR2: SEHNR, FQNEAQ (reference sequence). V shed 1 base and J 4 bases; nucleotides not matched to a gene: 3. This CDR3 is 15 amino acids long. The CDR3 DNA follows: TGTGCCAGCAGCTTAGGGGACAGGGGTGCAGAGACCCAGTACTTC. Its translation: CASSLGDRGAETQYF.

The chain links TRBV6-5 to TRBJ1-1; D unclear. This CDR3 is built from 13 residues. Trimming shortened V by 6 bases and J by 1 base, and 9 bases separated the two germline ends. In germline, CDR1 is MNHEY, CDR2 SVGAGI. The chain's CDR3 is CASSQDWNTEAFF. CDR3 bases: TGTGCCAGCAGCCAAGACTGGAACACTGAAGCTTTCTTT.

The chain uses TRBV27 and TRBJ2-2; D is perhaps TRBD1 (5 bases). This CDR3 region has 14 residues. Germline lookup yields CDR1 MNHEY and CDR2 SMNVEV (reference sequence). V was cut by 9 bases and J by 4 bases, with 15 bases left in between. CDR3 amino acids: CASSRQLLTGELFF. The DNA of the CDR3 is TGTGCCAGTTCCCGACAGCTACTCACCGGGGAGCTGTTTTTT.

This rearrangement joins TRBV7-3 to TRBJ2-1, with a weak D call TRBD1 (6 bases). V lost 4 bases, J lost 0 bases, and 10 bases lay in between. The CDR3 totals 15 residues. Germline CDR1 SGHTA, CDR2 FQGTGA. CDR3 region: CASSSTGSSYNEQFF. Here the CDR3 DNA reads TGTGCCAGCAGCTCAACAGGGAGCTCCTACAATGAGCAGTTCTTC.

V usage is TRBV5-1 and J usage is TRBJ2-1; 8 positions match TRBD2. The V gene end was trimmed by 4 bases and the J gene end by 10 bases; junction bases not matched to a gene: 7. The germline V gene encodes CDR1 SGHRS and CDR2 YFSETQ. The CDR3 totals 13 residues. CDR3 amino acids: CASSPRGGTEQFF. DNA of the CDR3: TGCGCCAGCAGCCCACGGGGGGGAACGGAGCAGTTCTTC. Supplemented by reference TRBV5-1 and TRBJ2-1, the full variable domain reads KAGVTQTPRYLIKTRGQQVTLSCSPISGHRSVSWYQQTPGQGLQFLFEYFSETQRNKGNFPGRFSGRQFSNSRSEMNVSTLELGDSALYLCASSPRGGTEQFFGPGTRLTVL.

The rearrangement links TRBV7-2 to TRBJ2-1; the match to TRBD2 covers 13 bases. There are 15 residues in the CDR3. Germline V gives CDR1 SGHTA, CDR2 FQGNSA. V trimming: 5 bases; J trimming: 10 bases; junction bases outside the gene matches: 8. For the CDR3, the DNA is TGTGCCAGCAGCAGGGGACTAGCGGGGTCTGGGGAGCAGTTCTTC. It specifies CASSRGLAGSGEQFF.

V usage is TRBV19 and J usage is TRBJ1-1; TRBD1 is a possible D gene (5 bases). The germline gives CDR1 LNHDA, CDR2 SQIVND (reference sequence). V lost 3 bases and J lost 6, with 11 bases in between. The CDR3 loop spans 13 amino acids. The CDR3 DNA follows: TGTGCCAGTAGTATCGGGGGGGTCGCTGAAGCTTTCTTT. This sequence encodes CASSIGGVAEAFF.

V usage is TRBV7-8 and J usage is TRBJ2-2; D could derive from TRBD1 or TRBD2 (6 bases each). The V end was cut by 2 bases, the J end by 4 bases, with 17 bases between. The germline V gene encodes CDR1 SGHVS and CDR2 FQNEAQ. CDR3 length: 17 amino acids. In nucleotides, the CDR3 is TGTGCCAGCAGCTTACCCCCTGGGGGGCCCGGCACCGGGGAGCTGTTTTTT. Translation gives CASSLPPGGPGTGELFF.

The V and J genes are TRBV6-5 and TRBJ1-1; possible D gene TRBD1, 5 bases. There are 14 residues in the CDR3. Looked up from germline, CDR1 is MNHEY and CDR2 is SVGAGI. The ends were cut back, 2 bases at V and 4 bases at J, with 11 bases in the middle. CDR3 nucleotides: TGTGCCAGCAGTTACGGTGGGGCGGCCACTGAAGCTTTCTTT. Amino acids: CASSYGGAATEAFF.

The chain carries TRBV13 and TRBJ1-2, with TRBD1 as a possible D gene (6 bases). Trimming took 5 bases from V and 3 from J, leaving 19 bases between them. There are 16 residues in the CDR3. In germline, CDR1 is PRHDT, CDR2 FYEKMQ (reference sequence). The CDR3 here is CASSPRGGEWYYGYTF. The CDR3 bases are TGTGCCAGCAGCCCCAGAGGGGGGGAGTGGTACTATGGCTACACCTTC.

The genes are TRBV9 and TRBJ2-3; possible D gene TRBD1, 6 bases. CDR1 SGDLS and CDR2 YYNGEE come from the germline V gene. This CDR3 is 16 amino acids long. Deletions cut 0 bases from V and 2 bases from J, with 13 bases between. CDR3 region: CASSVESGGFTDTQYF. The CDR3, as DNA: TGTGCCAGCAGCGTAGAAAGTGGGGGCTTCACAGATACGCAGTATTTT.

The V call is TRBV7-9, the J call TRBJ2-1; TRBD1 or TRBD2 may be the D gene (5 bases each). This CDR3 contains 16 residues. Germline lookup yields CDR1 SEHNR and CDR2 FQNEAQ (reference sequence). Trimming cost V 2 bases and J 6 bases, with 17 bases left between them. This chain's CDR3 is CASSLPDRDPVNEQFF. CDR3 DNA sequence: TGTGCCAGCAGCTTACCTGACCGGGACCCCGTCAATGAGCAGTTCTTC.